This note documents a single T cell receptor beta chain sequence. Within 2 weeks of study entry, exposed participants had contacted a PCR-confirmed or clinician-diagnosed COVID-19 case. The V and J ends lost 5 bases and 8 bases, in that order; junction bases with no gene match: 11. This CDR3 has 15 amino acids. CDR1 LNHDA and CDR2 SQIVND come from the germline V gene (reference sequence). The data are from a study of blood T cell repertoires in COVID-19. In the original workflow: Scientists estimated how many nucleated cells there were by amplifying reference gene primers. Profiled with immunoSEQ multiplex PCR; TCRdb holds only in-frame clones, not every one. The DNA gave D and trimming, while V, J and clone size come from that table. The profile shows approximately 340,000 clones, about nine tenths of them singletons.

The sequenced sample was PBMCs or T cells enriched from blood (not recorded which). The chain recombines TRBV19 with TRBJ1-5; 8 positions agree with TRBD1. The TCR sequence derives from a woman in her thirties or forties who had been exposed to COVID-19. This CDR3 reads CASSAGTGPQEPQHF. The CDR3 nucleotides are TGTGCCAGTAGTGCTGGGACAGGACCCCAGGAGCCCCAGCATTTT.